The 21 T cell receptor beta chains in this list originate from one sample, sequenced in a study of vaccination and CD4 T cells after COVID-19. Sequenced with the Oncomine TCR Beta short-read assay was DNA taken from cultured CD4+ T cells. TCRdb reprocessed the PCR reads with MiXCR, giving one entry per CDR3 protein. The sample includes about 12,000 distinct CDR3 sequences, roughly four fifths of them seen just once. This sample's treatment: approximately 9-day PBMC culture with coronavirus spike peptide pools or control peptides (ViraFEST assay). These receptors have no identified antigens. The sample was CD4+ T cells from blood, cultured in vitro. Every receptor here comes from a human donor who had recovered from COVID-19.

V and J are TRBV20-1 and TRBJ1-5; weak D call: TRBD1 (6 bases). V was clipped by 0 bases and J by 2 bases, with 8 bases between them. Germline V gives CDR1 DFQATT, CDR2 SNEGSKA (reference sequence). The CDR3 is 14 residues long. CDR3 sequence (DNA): TGCAGTGCTAGAGATAACAGGGGCAATCAGCCCCAGCATTTT. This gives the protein CSARDNRGNQPQHF.

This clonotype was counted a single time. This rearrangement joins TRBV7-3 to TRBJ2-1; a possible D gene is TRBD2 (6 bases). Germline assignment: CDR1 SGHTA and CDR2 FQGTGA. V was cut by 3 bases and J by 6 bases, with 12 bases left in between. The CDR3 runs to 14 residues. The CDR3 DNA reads TGTGCCAGCAGCTTCACCGGGACTTTCAATGAGCAGTTCTTC. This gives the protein CASSFTGTFNEQFF.

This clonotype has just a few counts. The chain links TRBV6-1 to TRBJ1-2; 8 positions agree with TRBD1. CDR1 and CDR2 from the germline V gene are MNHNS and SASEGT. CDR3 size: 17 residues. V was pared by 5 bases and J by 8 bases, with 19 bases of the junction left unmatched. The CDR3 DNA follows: TGTGCCAGCAGTCCTAGTCAGTCCATCGCGACAGGGGTAGGCTACACCTTC. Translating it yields CASSPSQSIATGVGYTF.

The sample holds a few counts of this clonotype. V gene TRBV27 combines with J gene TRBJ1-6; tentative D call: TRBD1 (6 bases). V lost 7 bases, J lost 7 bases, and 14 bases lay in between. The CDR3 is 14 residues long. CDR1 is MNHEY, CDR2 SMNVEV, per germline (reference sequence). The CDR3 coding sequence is TGTGCCAGCAACAAGCAGGGGTGGAATTCACCCCTCCACTTT. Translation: CASNKQGWNSPLHF.

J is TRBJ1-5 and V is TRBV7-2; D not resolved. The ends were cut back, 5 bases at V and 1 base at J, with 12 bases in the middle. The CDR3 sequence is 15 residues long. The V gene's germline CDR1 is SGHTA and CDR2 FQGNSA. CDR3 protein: CASSVDPASNQPQHF. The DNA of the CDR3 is TGTGCCAGCAGCGTTGACCCCGCCAGCAATCAGCCCCAGCATTTT.

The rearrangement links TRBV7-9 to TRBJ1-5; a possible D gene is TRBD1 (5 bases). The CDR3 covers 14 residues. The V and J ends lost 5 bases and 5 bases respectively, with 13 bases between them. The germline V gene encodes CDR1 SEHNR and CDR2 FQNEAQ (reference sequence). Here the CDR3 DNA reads TGTGCCAGCAGCCCCTGGACGGGGGATCAGCCCCAGCATTTT. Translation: CASSPWTGDQPQHF.

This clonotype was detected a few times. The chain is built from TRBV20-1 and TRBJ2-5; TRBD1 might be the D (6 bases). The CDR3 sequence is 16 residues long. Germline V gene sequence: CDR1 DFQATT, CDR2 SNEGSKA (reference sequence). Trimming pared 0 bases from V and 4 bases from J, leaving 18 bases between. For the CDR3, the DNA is TGCAGTGCTAGAGATGAAGGGGGAGTCGAGGGAGAGACCCAGTACTTC. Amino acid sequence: CSARDEGGVEGETQYF.

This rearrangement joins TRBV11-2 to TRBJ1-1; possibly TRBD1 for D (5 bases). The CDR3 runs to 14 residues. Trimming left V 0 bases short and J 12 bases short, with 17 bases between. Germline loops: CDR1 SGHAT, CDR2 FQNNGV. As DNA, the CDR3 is TGTGCCAGCAGCTTAGATAGAAACCAGGGATCACCTTTCTTT. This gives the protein CASSLDRNQGSPFF.

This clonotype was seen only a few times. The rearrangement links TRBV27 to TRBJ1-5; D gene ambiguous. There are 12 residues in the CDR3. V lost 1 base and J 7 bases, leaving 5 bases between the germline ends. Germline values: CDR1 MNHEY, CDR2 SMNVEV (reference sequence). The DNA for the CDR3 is TGTGCCAGCAGTTTATACGGCCAGCCCCAGCATTTT. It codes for CASSLYGQPQHF.

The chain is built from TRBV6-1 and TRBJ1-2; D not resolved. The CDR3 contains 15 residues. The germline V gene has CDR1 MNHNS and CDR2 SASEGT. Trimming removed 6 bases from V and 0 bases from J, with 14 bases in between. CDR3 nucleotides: TGTGCCAGCAGCCGAAGGGAGGAGACTAACTATGGCTACACCTTC. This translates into CASSRREETNYGYTF.

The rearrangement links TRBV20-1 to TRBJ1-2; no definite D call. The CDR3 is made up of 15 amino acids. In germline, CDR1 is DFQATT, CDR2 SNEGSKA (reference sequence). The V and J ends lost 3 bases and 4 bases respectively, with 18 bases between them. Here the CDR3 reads CSASVARGRGYGYTF. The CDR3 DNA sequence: TGCAGTGCTAGTGTTGCCCGCGGCCGAGGCTATGGCTACACCTTC.

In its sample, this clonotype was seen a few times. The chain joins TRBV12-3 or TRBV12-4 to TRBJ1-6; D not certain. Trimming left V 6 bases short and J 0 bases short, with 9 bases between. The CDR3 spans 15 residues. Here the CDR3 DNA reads TGTGCCAGCAGCAAGCCGAGCTCCTATAATTCACCCCTCCACTTT. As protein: CASSKPSSYNSPLHF.

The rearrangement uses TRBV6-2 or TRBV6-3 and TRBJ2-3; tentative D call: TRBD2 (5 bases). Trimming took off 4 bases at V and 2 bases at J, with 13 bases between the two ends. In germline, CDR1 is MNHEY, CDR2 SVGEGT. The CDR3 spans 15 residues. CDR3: CASSSSSTYTDTQYF. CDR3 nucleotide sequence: TGTGCCAGCAGTTCTAGCAGTACTTACACAGATACGCAGTATTTT.

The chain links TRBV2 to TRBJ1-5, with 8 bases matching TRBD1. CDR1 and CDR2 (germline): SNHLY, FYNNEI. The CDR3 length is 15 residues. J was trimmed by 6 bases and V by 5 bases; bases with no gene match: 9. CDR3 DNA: TGTGCCAGCAGTCAGGAGGACAGGGCGGGTCAGCCCCAGCATTTT. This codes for CASSQEDRAGQPQHF.

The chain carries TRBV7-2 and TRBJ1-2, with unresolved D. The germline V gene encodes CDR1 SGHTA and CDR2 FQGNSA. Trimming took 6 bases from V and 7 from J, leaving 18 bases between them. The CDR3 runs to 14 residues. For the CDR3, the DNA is TGTGCCAGCAGACTCCTGGACGGTTTTTCTGGCTACACCTTC. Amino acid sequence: CASRLLDGFSGYTF.

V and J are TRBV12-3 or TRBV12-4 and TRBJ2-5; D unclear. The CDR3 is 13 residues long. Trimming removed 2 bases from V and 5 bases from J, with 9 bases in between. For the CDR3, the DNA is TGTGCCAGCAGTTTATCTGGGCGGGAGACCCAGTACTTC. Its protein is CASSLSGRETQYF.

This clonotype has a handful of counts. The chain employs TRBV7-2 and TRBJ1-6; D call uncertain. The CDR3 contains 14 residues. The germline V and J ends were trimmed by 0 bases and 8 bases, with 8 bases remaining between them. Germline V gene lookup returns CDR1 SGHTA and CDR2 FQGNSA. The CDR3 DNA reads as TGTGCCAGCAGCTTAGCGCTTGGTGATTCACCCCTCCACTTT. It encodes CASSLALGDSPLHF. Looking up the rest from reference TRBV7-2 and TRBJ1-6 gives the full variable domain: GAGVSQSPSNKVTEKGKDVELRCDPISGHTALYWYRQSLGQGLEFLIYFQGNSAPDKSGLPSDRFSAERTGGSVSTLTIQRTQQEDSAVYLCASSLALGDSPLHFGNGTRLTVT.

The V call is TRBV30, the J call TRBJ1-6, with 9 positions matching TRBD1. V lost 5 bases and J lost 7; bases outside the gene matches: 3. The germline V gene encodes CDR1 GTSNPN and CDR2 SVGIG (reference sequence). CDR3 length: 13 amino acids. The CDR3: CAWGGQGNSPLHF. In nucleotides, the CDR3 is TGTGCCTGGGGGGGACAGGGCAATTCACCCCTCCACTTT.

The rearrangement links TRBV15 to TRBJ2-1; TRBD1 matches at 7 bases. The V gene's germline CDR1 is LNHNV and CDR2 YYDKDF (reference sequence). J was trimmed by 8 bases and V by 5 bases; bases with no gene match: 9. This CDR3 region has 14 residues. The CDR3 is CATSVRIGGHEQFF. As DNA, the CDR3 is TGTGCCACCAGCGTCCGGATAGGGGGCCATGAGCAGTTCTTC.

The DNA for the CDR3 is TGTGCCAGCAGCTCGGACAGGGTAAATTCACCCCTCCACTTT. Amino acids: CASSSDRVNSPLHF. This chain joins TRBV5-5 and TRBJ1-6; the match to TRBD1 covers 8 bases. Germline values: CDR1 SGHKS, CDR2 YYEKEE (reference sequence). V gave up 3 bases and J gave up 7 bases; unmatched junction bases: 3. CDR3 length: 14 residues. The variable domain in full, with the rest retrieved from reference TRBV5-5 and TRBJ1-6, is DAGVTQSPTHLIKTRGQQVTLRCSPISGHKSVSWYQQVLGQGPQFIFQYYEKEERGRGNFPDRFSARQFPNYSSELNVNALLLGDSALYLCASSSDRVNSPLHFGNGTRLTVT.

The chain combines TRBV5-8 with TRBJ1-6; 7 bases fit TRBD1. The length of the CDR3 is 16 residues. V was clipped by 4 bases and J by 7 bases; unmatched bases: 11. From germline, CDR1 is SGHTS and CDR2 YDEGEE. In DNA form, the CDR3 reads TGTGCCAGCAGCCCACTACCGGGACAGCTAAATTCACCCCTCCACTTT. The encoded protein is CASSPLPGQLNSPLHF. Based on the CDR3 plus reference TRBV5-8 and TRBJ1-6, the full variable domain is EAGVTQSPTHLIKTRGQQATLRCSPISGHTSVYWYQQALGLGLQFLLWYDEGEERNRGNFPPRFSGRQFPNYSSELNVNALELEDSALYLCASSPLPGQLNSPLHFGNGTRLTVT.